This entry is about one TCR beta chain. Its antigen is not identified. The germline V gene encodes CDR1 SNHLY and CDR2 FYNNEI. V gave up 6 bases and J gave up 7 bases; unmatched junction bases: 12. The CDR3 has 14 amino acids. Data came from immunoSEQ multiplex PCR; TCRdb stores just in-frame clones and leaves some out. The table shows 75,000 to 100,000 clones, with more than 75% occurring only once. These data are taken from a study of OX40 agonist ivuxolimab in advanced cancers. Whole-study context: Recorded diagnoses for dose-escalation patients were hepatocellular carcinoma, melanoma, renal cell or head and neck cancer. Participants could have had prior anti-PD-1, anti-PD-L1 or anti-CTLA-4 therapy, and around 40% had some.

Study outcomes and limitations: CD4+ and CD8+ blood T cells expanded clonally by week 6 at 0.1 to 3.0 mg/kg.

At cycle 4 day 1, cycle 7 day 1, and baseline, blood was sampled. The receptor was isolated from an adult with an advanced solid tumor such as melanoma, head and neck, liver or kidney cancer. The chain recombines TRBV2 with TRBJ2-7, with TRBD2 matching 7 bases. The sequences come from CD4+ or CD8+ T cells sorted from blood, collected in a trial of the OX40 agonist ivuxolimab. CDR3 nucleotides: TGTGCCAGCAGGGAGAGCGGGACCCTTGCGGAGCAGTACGTC. Its protein is CASRESGTLAEQYV.